These 10 T cell receptor beta chains were all obtained from the same sample, sequenced in a study of beta chain features in type 1 diabetes. Sequenced material consisted of expressed TCRB transcripts (all of the isolated RNA was reverse transcribed). Clones were read by immunoSEQ multiplex PCR, and TCRdb kept only the in-frame ones, dropping some. Of 850,000 to 900,000 clones in the sample, about a sixth were seen once. Material: naive CD4+ T cells from blood. These receptors came from a woman under 30 in good health.

This chain links TRBV28 with TRBJ2-6; D remains ambiguous. CDR1 and CDR2 (germline): MDHEN, SYDVKM. The V end lost 2 bases, the J end lost 0 bases, and 8 bases lay between the germline ends. The CDR3 has 16 residues. CDR3 nucleotides: TGTGCCAGCAGTTTAAGTCCTTACTCTGGGGCCAACGTCCTGACTTTC. Protein sequence: CASSLSPYSGANVLTF.

This clone was seen more than once but under ten times. V and J are TRBV7-9 and TRBJ2-3, with D possibly being TRBD2 (6 bases). Germline CDR1 SEHNR, CDR2 FQNEAQ (reference sequence). The CDR3 extends over 14 amino acids. V was shortened by 7 bases and J by 2 bases, with 13 bases between the two germline ends. CDR3: CASTQDYNTDTQYF. The CDR3 DNA reads TGTGCCAGCACTCAGGACTACAACACAGATACGCAGTATTTT.

This chain uses TRBV11-3 with TRBJ1-2; D call uncertain. CDR1 is SGHNT, CDR2 YENEEA, per germline. This CDR3 has 12 residues. V dropped 2 bases and J dropped 1 base, with 2 bases sitting between them. In DNA form, the CDR3 reads TGTGCCAGCAGCTTACATAACTATGGCTACACCTTC. It translates to CASSLHNYGYTF.

The rearrangement uses TRBV4-3 and TRBJ2-1; D is perhaps TRBD2 (6 bases). The CDR3 is made up of 15 amino acids. Germline V gene lookup returns CDR1 LGHNA and CDR2 YSLEER. V lost 3 bases and J lost 6, with 15 bases in between. DNA of the CDR3: TGCGCCAGCAGCCATTATCTTGGGACTCCCAATGAGCAGTTCTTC. It specifies CASSHYLGTPNEQFF.

This clone was seen once. V usage is TRBV5-1 and J usage is TRBJ2-3; TRBD2 matches 7 bases. This CDR3 is 15 amino acids long. Germline trimming cut 2 bases from V and 3 bases from J; bases unmatched to any gene: 6. Germline V gene data show CDR1 as SGHRS and CDR2 as YFSETQ. The DNA for the CDR3 is TGCGCCAGCAGCTTTAGCGGGTACAGTACAGATACGCAGTATTTT. Translated: CASSFSGYSTDTQYF.

This clone has more than one count but fewer than ten. This chain joins TRBV7-9 and TRBJ2-3; D gene ambiguous. The CDR3 extends over 14 amino acids. Between the trimmed V and J ends, which lost 3 bases and 1 base, there was a span of 8 bases. CDR1 is SEHNR and CDR2 is FQNEAQ in the germline V gene (reference sequence). Here the CDR3 DNA reads TGTGCCAGCAGCTTTAACTACGGCACAGATACGCAGTATTTT. Translating gives CASSFNYGTDTQYF.

This clone has a handful of counts. The chain employs TRBV10-3 and TRBJ2-1; a possible D gene is TRBD2 (6 bases). V lost 5 bases to trimming and J lost 9 bases, with 14 bases between them. Germline-derived CDR1 and CDR2 are ENHRY and SYGVKD. This CDR3 spans 13 amino acids. The CDR3 coding sequence is TGTGCCATCAGTCCATTGGACTACGGTGAGCAGTTCTTC. The encoded protein is CAISPLDYGEQFF.

CDR3 nucleotide sequence: TGTGCCAGCAGTTCCCTAGGGACTAGCTCCTACAATGAGCAGTTCTTC. It codes for CASSSLGTSSYNEQFF. This chain links TRBV6-5 with TRBJ2-1, with 8 bases identical to TRBD2. Per the germline V gene, CDR1 is MNHEY and CDR2 is SVGAGI. The CDR3 has 16 amino acids. V lost 4 bases, J lost 0 bases, and 5 bases stayed unmatched.

The rearrangement links TRBV18 to TRBJ2-5; TRBD1 matches 7 bases. The J call could be wrong; TRBJ2-7 is a better fit for the DNA end. Germline loops: CDR1 KGHSH, CDR2 LQKENI. This CDR3 is built from 14 residues. The CDR3 protein is CASSLRTGIYEQYF. The CDR3 nucleotides are TGTGCCAGCTCACTACGGACAGGAATATACGAGCAGTACTTC.

In its sample, this clone was seen a few times. CDR3 DNA sequence: TGTGCCAGCAGGGCTATCGGGAAAATTCAAGAGACCCAGTACTTC. Its protein is CASRAIGKIQETQYF. The V gene is TRBV14, the J gene TRBJ2-5, with D tentatively TRBD2 (5 bases). The V and J ends lost 6 bases and 2 bases respectively, with 16 bases between them. CDR3 length: 15 residues. Germline V CDR1 and CDR2: SGHDN, FVKESK. Variable domain in full (rest from reference TRBV14 and TRBJ2-5): EAGVTQFPSHSVIEKGQTVTLRCDPISGHDNLYWYRRVMGKEIKFLLHFVKESKQDESGMPNNRFLAERTGGTYSTLKVQPAELEDSGVYFCASRAIGKIQETQYFGPGTRLLVL.